Reported below is one T cell receptor (beta chain). As yet, its antigen is unknown. The data originate from a study of cytotoxic CD8 clonotypes in ibrutinib-treated CLL. The CDR3 contains 15 residues. Trimming took 5 bases from V and 5 from J, leaving 18 bases between them. Per the germline V gene, CDR1 is SGHTA and CDR2 is FQGNSA. Sequencing was designed to attain a depth spanning 1 in 200,000 to 1 in 1 million T cells. Clones were sequenced by immunoSEQ multiplex PCR, and TCRdb holds only the in-frame ones, with some missing. This table has 73,000 or so clones, around 65% appearing once. The study's findings and limits: Clonality measured at baseline exceeded age-matched healthy donors, tracking circulating CD8+ T-cell counts. Public clonotypes, rarely seen, contracted or held steady on treatment.

Here the sequenced sample was PBMCs, taken after 12 months of ibrutinib treatment. The chain uses TRBV7-2 and TRBJ1-2; D unresolved. This clonotype was obtained from a human donor with chronic lymphocytic leukemia. The CDR3 DNA reads as TGTGCCAGCAGCACCCCCGGGATAGGGAATTATGGCTACACCTTC. The encoded protein is CASSTPGIGNYGYTF.